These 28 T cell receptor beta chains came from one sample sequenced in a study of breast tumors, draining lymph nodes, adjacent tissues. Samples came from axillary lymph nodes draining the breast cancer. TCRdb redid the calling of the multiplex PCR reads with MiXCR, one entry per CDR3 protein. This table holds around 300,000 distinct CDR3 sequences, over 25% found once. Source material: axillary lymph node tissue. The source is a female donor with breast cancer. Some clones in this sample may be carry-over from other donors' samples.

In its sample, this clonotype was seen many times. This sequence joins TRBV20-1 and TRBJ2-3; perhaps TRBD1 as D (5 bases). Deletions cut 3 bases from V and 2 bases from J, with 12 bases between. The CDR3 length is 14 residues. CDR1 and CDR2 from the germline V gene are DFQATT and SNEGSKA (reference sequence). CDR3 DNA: TGCAGTGCTAGGGGGCATCCTTACACAGATACGCAGTATTTT. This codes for CSARGHPYTDTQYF.

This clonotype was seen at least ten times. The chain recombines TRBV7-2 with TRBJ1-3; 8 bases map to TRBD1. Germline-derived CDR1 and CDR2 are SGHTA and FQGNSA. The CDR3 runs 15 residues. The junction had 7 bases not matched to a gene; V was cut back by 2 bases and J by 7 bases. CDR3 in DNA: TGTGCCAGCAGCTTATTTGGACAGGGATTGAACACCATATATTTT. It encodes CASSLFGQGLNTIYF.

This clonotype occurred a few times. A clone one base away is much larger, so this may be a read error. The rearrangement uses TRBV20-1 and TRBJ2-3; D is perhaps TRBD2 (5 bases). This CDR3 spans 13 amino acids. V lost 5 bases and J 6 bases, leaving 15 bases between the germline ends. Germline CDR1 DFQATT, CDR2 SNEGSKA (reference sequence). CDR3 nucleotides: TGCAGTGCTTGCCTGAGGAGGTCCGATACGCAGTATTTT. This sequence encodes CSACLRRSDTQYF.

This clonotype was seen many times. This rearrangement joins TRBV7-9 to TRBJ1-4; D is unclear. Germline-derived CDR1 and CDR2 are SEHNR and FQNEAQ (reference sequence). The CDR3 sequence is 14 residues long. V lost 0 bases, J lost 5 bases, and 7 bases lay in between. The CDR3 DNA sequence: TGTGCCAGCAGCTTAGCCGGCCAAAATGAAAAACTGTTTTTT. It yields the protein CASSLAGQNEKLFF.

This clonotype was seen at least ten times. CDR3 DNA sequence: TGTGCCAGCAGCTTAGCCCAGGCTGGTAGTAGTCAGCCCCAGCATTTT. This encodes CASSLAQAGSSQPQHF. The rearrangement uses TRBV7-9 and TRBJ1-5; D unresolved. CDR3 length: 16 residues. V was clipped by 0 bases and J by 6 bases, with 15 bases between them. Per the germline V gene, CDR1 is SEHNR and CDR2 is FQNEAQ (reference sequence).

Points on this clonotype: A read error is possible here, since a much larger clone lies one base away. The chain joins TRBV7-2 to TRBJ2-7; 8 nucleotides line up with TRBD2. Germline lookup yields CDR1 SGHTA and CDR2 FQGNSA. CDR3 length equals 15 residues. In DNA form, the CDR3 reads TGTGCCAGCAGCATAACCGGGACTAGACATGGCGAGCAGCACTTC. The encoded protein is CASSITGTRHGEQHF.

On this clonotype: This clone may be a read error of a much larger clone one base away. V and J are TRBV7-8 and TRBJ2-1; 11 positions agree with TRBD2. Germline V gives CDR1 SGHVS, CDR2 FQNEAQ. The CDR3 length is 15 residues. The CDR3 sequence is CAGSVSGRAGNEQFF. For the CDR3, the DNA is TGTGCCGGCAGCGTTAGCGGGAGGGCGGGCAATGAGCAGTTCTTC.

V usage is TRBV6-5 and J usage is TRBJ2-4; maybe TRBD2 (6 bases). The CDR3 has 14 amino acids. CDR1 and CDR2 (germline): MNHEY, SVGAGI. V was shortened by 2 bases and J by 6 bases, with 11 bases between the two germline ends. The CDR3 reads CASSYRTGLNIQYF. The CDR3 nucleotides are TGTGCCAGCAGTTACAGAACGGGACTAAACATTCAGTACTTC.

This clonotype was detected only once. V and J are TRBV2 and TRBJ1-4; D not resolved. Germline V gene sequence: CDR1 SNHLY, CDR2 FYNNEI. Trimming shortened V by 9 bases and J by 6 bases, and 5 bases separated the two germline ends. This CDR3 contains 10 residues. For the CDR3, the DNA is TGTGCCAGGGGTGATGAAAAACTGTTTTTT. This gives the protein CARGDEKLFF.

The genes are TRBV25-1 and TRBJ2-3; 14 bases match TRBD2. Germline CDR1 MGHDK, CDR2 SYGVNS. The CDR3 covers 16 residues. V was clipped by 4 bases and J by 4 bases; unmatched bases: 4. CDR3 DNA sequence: TGTGCCAGCAGTGCTCCGGGACTAGCGGGAGCAGATACGCAGTATTTT. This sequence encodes CASSAPGLAGADTQYF.

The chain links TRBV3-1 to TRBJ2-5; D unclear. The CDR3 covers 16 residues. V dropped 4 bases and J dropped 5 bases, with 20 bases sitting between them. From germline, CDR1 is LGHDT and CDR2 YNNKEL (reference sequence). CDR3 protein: CASSLNLGRDGETQYF. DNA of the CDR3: TGTGCCAGCAGCCTGAACCTTGGGCGTGACGGGGAGACCCAGTACTTC.

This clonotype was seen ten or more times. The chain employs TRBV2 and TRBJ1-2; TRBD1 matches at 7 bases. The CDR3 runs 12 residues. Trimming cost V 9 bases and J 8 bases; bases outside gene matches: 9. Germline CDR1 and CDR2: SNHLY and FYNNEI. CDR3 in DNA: TGTGCCAGTCAGGGGGATCAAGCGGGCTACACCTTC. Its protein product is CASQGDQAGYTF.

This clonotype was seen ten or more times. CDR3 bases: TGTGCCAGCAGCTTAAGCCGCCAGGAGCAGTTCTTC. This translates into CASSLSRQEQFF. The chain links TRBV7-6 to TRBJ2-1; D gene uncertain. The germline V and J ends were trimmed by 2 bases and 10 bases, with 9 bases remaining between them. The germline gives CDR1 SGHVS, CDR2 FNYEAQ. The CDR3 loop spans 12 amino acids.

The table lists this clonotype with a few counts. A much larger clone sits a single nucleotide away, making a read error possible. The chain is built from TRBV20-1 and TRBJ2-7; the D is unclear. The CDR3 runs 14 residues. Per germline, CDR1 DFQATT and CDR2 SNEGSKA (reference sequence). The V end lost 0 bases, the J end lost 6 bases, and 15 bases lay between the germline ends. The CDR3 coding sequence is TGCAGTGCTAGAGATCCCCGCCGCGGATCCGAGCAGTACTTC. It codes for CSARDPRRGSEQYF.

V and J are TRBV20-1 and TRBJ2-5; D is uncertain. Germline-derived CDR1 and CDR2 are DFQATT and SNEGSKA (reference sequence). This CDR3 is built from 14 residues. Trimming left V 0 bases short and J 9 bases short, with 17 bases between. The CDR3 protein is CSARDSGWDMPQYF. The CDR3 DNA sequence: TGCAGTGCTAGAGACTCTGGGTGGGATATGCCCCAGTACTTC.

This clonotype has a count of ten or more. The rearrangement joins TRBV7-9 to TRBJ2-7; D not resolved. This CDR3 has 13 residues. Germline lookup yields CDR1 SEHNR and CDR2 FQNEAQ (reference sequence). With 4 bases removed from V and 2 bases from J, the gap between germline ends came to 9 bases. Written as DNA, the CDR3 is TGTGCCAGCAGCTGGGGTCCTACCTACGAGCAGTACTTC. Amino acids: CASSWGPTYEQYF.

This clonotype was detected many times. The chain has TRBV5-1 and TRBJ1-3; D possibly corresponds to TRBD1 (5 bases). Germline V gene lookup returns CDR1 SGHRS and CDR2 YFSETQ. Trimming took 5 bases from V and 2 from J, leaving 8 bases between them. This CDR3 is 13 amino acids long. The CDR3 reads CASSSGTGNTIYF. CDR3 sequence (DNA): TGCGCCAGCAGTTCAGGGACTGGAAACACCATATATTTT. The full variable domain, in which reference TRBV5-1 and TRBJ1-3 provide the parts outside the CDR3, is KAGVTQTPRYLIKTRGQQVTLSCSPISGHRSVSWYQQTPGQGLQFLFEYFSETQRNKGNFPGRFSGRQFSNSRSEMNVSTLELGDSALYLCASSSGTGNTIYFGEGSWLTVV.

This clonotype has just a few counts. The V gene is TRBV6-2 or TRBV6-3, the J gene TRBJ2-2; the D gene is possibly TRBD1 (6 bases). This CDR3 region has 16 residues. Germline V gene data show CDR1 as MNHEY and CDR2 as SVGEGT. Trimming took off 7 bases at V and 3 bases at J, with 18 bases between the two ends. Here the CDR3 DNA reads TGTGCCAGCAAGGGACAAACCGTTAGATACACCGGGGAGCTGTTTTTT. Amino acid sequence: CASKGQTVRYTGELFF.

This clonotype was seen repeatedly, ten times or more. The CDR3 sequence: CASGPRGGTSGNTIYF. CDR3 bases: TGTGCCAGCGGACCGAGGGGGGGGACCTCTGGAAACACCATATATTTT. The chain is built from TRBV12-3 or TRBV12-4 and TRBJ1-3; TRBD1 is a possible D gene (6 bases). V lost 8 bases and J 0 bases, leaving 17 bases between the germline ends. This CDR3 is built from 16 residues.

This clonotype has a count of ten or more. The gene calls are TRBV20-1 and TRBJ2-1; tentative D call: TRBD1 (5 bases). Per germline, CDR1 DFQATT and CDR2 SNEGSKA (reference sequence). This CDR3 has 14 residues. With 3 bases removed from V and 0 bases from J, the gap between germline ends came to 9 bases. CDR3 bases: TGCAGTGCTAGCTACAGGAGCTCCTACAATGAGCAGTTCTTC. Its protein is CSASYRSSYNEQFF.

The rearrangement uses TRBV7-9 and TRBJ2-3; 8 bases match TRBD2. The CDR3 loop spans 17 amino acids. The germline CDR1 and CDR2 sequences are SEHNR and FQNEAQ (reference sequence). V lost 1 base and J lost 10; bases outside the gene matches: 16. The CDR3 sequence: CASSLGSSGGSTDPQYF. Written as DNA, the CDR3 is TGTGCCAGCAGCTTAGGTTCCAGCGGGGGAAGCACGGATCCGCAGTATTTT.

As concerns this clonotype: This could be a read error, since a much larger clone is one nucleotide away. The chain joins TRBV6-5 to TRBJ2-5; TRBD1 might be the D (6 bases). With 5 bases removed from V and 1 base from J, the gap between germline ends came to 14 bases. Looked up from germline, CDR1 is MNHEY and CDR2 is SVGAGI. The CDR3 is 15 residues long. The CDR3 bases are TGTGCCAGCAGTCACAATGGACAGCCCCAAGAGACCCAGTACTTC. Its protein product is CASSHNGQPQETQYF.

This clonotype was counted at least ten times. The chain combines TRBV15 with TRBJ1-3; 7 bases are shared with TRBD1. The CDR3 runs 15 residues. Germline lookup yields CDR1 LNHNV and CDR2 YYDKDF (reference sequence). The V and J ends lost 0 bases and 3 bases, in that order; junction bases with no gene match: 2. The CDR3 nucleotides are TGTGCCACCAGCAGAGAGCACAGGGGTGGAAACACCATATATTTT. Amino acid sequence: CATSREHRGGNTIYF.

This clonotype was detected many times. CDR3 in DNA: TGTGCCAGCTCAACGGACAGGGATACGCAGTATTTT. It yields the protein CASSTDRDTQYF. The gene calls are TRBV6-1 and TRBJ2-3, with 7 bases aligning to TRBD1. This CDR3 region has 12 residues. J lost 6 bases, V lost 8 bases, and 5 bases had no gene match. Germline CDR1 and CDR2: MNHNS and SASEGT.

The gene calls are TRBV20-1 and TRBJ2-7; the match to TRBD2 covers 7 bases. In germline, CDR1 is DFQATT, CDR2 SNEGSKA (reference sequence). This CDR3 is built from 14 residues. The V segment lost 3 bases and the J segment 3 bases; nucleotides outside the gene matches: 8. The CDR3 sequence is CSARDPGGRYEQYF. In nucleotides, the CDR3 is TGCAGTGCTAGGGATCCGGGGGGTCGCTACGAGCAGTACTTC.

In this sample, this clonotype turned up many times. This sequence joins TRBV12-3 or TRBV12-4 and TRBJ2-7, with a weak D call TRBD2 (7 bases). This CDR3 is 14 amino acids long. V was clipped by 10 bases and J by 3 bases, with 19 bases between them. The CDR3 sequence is CATRRGADRYEQYF. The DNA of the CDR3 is TGTGCCACCCGTCGGGGGGCGGATCGCTACGAGCAGTACTTC.

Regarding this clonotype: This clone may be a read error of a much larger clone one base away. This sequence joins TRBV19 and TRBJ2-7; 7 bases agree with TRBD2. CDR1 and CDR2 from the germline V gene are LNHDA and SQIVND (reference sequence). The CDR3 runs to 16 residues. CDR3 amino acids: CASSIRNAGAPYEQHF. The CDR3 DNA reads TGTGCCAGTAGTATCCGCAACGCGGGAGCTCCCTACGAGCAGCACTTC.

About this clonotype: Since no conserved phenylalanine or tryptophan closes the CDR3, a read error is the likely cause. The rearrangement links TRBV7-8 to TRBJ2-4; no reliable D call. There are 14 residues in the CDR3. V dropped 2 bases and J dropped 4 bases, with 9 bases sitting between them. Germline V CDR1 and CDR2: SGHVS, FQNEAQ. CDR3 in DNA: TGTGCCAGCAGCTTAAAGGAGACTAAAAACATTCAGTACCTC. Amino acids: CASSLKETKNIQYL.